This note documents a single T cell receptor (beta chain) sequence. Its ends do not fully match the called genes, so a read error is possible. Distinct nucleotide sequences in the sample also encode this CDR3. Study processing details: Quantification of nucleated cells was approximated via reference gene primer amplification. Sequenced by immunoSEQ multiplex PCR; TCRdb stores in-frame clones only, minus some. V, J and clone size derive from that table, while D and trimming were established from the DNA sequence. The profile shows roughly 500,000 clones, approximately 87% of them singletons. These data are taken from a study of blood T cell repertoires in COVID-19. Looking at the study overall: The United States, Italy and Spain provided the acute and convalescent COVID-19 samples.

The CDR3 runs 13 residues. Germline values: CDR1 SGHTA, CDR2 FQGNSA. The V and J genes are TRBV7-2 and TRBJ1-1; D not certain. The TCR comes from a woman in her thirties or forties who had recovered from COVID-19. What was sequenced was PBMCs or T cells enriched from blood (not recorded which). The CDR3 region is CASSLDRETEAFF. The CDR3 DNA reads as TGTGCCAGCAGTTTAGACCGTGAGACTGAAGCTTTCTTT.